What follows are 14 T cell receptor beta chains derived from one specimen sequenced in a study of blood T cell repertoires in COVID-19. The protocol was immunoSEQ multiplex PCR, while the TCRdb copy is restricted to in-frame clones and leaves out a portion. The sample holds about 130,000 clones, about four fifths seen once. The sequencing sample was made of peripheral blood. All receptors derive from a woman in her forties or fifties with acute or convalescent COVID-19.

The V and J genes are TRBV19 and TRBJ2-3; maybe TRBD1 (6 bases). CDR1 is LNHDA and CDR2 is SQIVND in the germline V gene (reference sequence). The CDR3 consists of 17 residues. V lost 5 bases to trimming and J lost 4 bases, with 22 bases between them. CDR3 sequence (DNA): TGTGCCAGTAGTGCGTCGATCGGGACAAAAACTGCAGATACGCAGTATTTT. Translated, it gives CASSASIGTKTADTQYF.

The DNA for the CDR3 is TGTGCCAGAAGTCGTCGCCGGGACAGGGGGCCTTCAAGCAATCAGCCCCAGCATTTT. It yields the protein CARSRRRDRGPSSNQPQHF. J is TRBJ1-5 and V is TRBV5-3; 12 nucleotides line up with TRBD1. TRBV5-3 belongs to the ORF category, with a function that is uncertain. The CDR3 spans 19 residues. V trimming: 5 bases; J trimming: 1 base; junction bases outside the gene matches: 13.

The chain carries TRBV11-2 and TRBJ1-3; perhaps TRBD1 as D (5 bases). Trimming pared 3 bases from V and 1 base from J, leaving 7 bases between. This CDR3 is built from 14 residues. Germline values: CDR1 SGHAT, CDR2 FQNNGV. This CDR3 is CASSFGTSGNTIYF. Here the CDR3 DNA reads TGTGCCAGCAGCTTCGGGACTTCTGGAAACACCATATATTTT.

The rearrangement joins TRBV10-3 to TRBJ1-4; 7 bases are a match to TRBD1. J lost 3 bases, V lost 3 bases, and 4 bases had no gene match. CDR1 is ENHRY, CDR2 SYGVKD, per germline. The CDR3 sequence is 15 residues long. DNA of the CDR3: TGTGCCATCAGTGAAGCAGGGGGTGCTAATGAAAAACTGTTTTTT. Amino acid sequence: CAISEAGGANEKLFF.

This clone was seen a few times. The V gene is TRBV4-2, the J gene TRBJ1-4; 7 positions agree with TRBD1. The trim removed 4 bases at V and 0 bases at J, leaving 5 bases unmatched. Germline V CDR1 and CDR2: LGHNA, YNFKEQ. This CDR3 comprises 16 residues. The DNA for the CDR3 is TGTGCCAGCAGCCCGTTTGGACAGGCAACTAATGAAAAACTGTTTTTT. Its protein product is CASSPFGQATNEKLFF.

This chain links TRBV29-1 with TRBJ2-2; D is uncertain. Trimming took 4 bases from V and 0 from J, leaving 15 bases between them. CDR1 is SQVTM, CDR2 ANQGSEA, per germline. The CDR3 extends over 16 amino acids. The CDR3 is CSVVIPEKTNTGELFF. CDR3 bases: TGCAGCGTTGTGATCCCGGAGAAGACGAACACCGGGGAGCTGTTTTTT.

The CDR3 protein is CAGKAGGTDTQYF. The CDR3, as DNA: TGTGCCGGAAAAGCAGGGGGCACAGATACGCAGTATTTT. V gene TRBV6-5 combines with J gene TRBJ2-3; TRBD1 might be the D (6 bases). V lost 11 bases, J lost 1 base, and 13 bases lay in between. The CDR3 is 13 residues long. In germline, CDR1 is MNHEY, CDR2 SVGAGI.

The chain couples TRBV5-1 to TRBJ1-1, with unresolved D. The V gene's germline CDR1 is SGHRS and CDR2 YFSETQ. The CDR3 is 13 amino acids. V was trimmed by 0 bases and J by 3 bases, leaving 6 bases between them. CDR3 sequence (DNA): TGCGCCAGCAGCTTGGACGGTGACACTGAAGCTTTCTTT. Its translation is CASSLDGDTEAFF.

This chain connects TRBV6-5 to TRBJ2-7; 9 nucleotides line up with TRBD1. The CDR3 consists of 14 residues. J gave up 5 bases and V 2 bases, and 4 bases lay outside the gene matches. The germline V gene encodes CDR1 MNHEY and CDR2 SVGAGI. The CDR3 spells CASSYTHRGHEQYF. The CDR3, as DNA: TGTGCCAGCAGTTACACCCACAGGGGGCACGAGCAGTACTTC.

V gene TRBV11-1 combines with J gene TRBJ2-3, with 8 bases identical to TRBD1. CDR1 is SGHAT and CDR2 is FQDESV in the germline V gene (reference sequence). V gave up 5 bases and J gave up 5 bases; unmatched junction bases: 9. The CDR3 loop spans 15 amino acids. CDR3 nucleotide sequence: TGTGCCAGCAGCCCCGGACAGGGTAAAGTAGATACGCAGTATTTT. Protein product: CASSPGQGKVDTQYF.

The rearrangement links TRBV21-1 to TRBJ1-2. TRBV21-1 is labeled a pseudogene. The CDR3 extends over 13 amino acids. CDR3 in amino acids: CASRRDGMYGYTF. The CDR3 DNA is TGTGCCAGCAGGAGAGACGGGATGTATGGCTACACCTTC.

The chain couples TRBV30 to TRBJ1-1; D may be TRBD1 (5 bases). Per germline, CDR1 GTSNPN and CDR2 SVGIG (reference sequence). Trimming left V 4 bases short and J 6 bases short, with 12 bases between. The CDR3 spans 12 residues. This chain's CDR3 is CAWKGDGAEAFF. The DNA of the CDR3 is TGTGCCTGGAAAGGGGATGGCGCTGAAGCTTTCTTT.

V gene TRBV7-8 combines with J gene TRBJ1-1; D perhaps matches TRBD1 (5 bases). The CDR3 is 12 residues long. Germline V gene sequence: CDR1 SGHVS, CDR2 FQNEAQ. The V end lost 4 bases, the J end lost 10 bases, and 13 bases lay between the germline ends. The CDR3 region has the DNA TGTGCCAGCAGCTATCCTGGGGGGGTAGCTTTCTTT. The encoded protein is CASSYPGGVAFF.

V is TRBV3-1 (or the pseudogene TRBV3-2) and J is TRBJ2-1; the D gene is possibly TRBD1 (5 bases). Trimming took 0 bases from V and 8 from J, leaving 8 bases between them. Per the germline V gene, CDR1 is LGHDT and CDR2 is YNNKEL (reference sequence). The CDR3 loop spans 13 amino acids. The CDR3, as DNA: TGTGCCAGCAGCCAAGAATTAGGGGATGAGCAGTTCTTC. Amino acids: CASSQELGDEQFF.